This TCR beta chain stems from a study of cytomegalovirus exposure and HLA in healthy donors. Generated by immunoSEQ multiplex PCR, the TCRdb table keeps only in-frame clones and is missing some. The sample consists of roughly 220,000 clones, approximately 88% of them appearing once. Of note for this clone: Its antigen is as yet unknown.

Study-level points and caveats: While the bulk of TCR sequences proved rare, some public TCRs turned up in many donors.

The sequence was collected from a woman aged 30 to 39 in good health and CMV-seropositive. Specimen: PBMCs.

The CDR3 nucleotides are TGTGCCACCAGCGGTAGCGGGAGGAATGAGTTCTTC. This gives the protein CATSGSGRNEFF. The chain links TRBV15 to TRBJ2-1, with TRBD2 matching 10 bases. The V and J ends lost 5 bases and 14 bases, in that order; junction bases with no gene match: 6. The germline V gene encodes CDR1 LNHNV and CDR2 YYDKDF (reference sequence). The CDR3 sequence is 12 residues long.